Listed below are T cell receptor beta chains from one sample, sequenced in a study of blood T cell repertoires in COVID-19. Generated by immunoSEQ multiplex PCR, the TCRdb table keeps only in-frame clones and is missing some. The table lists some 240,000 clones, roughly 81% of them singletons, with 6% to 8% in the top ten. Sequences were obtained from peripheral blood. The source is a woman of 80 years or more with COVID-19, enrolled during active disease. CDR3s include the opening cysteine and the closing phenylalanine or tryptophan. D genes are given only for firm matches. Expanded clones are given a class, and other clones once, few, many or no size at all.

d_call,clone_size,v_call,j_call,cdr3_nt,cdr3_aa
TRBD1,NA,TRBV7-9,TRBJ2-5,TGTGCCAGCAGCGGGGGGACAGGGGGCGCGGGAGAGACCCAGTACTTC,CASSGGTGGAGETQYF
TRBD2,NA,TRBV23-1,TRBJ2-1,TGCGCCAGCAGGGGGACTAGCCCCTACAATGAGCAGTTCTTC,CASRGTSPYNEQFF
NA,NA,TRBV15,TRBJ1-3,TGTGCCACCAGCAGAGATCCCGCTGGAAACACCATATATTTT,CATSRDPAGNTIYF
NA,NA,TRBV5-1,TRBJ1-1,TGCGCCAGCAGCGCGCAGGGGAGAAGGACTGAAGCTTTCTTT,CASSAQGRRTEAFF
NA,NA,TRBV5-1,TRBJ2-1,TGCGCCAGCAGCTTGACTCCCCGGGATGAGCAGTTCTTC,CASSLTPRDEQFF
TRBD2,NA,TRBV5-5,TRBJ2-1,TGTGCCAGCAGCCGGGGACTAGTCAATGAGCAGTTCTTC,CASSRGLVNEQFF
NA,NA,TRBV6-2/TRBV6-3,TRBJ2-7,TGTGCCAGCAGTTACTCGACTCCGCACTACGAGCAGTACTTC,CASSYSTPHYEQYF
NA,NA,TRBV5-1,TRBJ1-2,TGCGCCAGCAGCTGGGGCGGGGACCTGGTCTATGGCTACACCTTC,CASSWGGDLVYGYTF
TRBD1,few,TRBV19,TRBJ1-4,TGTGCCAGTAGCACAGGGGAGGCTAATGAAAAACTGTTTTTT,CASSTGEANEKLFF
NA,NA,TRBV7-9,TRBJ1-2,TGTGCCAGCAGCTTAGGAGAAGCAGGAACTAACTATGGCTACACCTTC,CASSLGEAGTNYGYTF
TRBD2,NA,TRBV5-1,TRBJ2-7,TGCGCCAGGAGACTAGCGGGAGAAAAGTACTTC,CARRLAGEKYF
TRBD1,few,TRBV5-4,TRBJ2-2,TGTGCCAGCAGCCCGACGACAGGGCGTCTCACCGGGGAGCTGTTTTTT,CASSPTTGRLTGELFF
NA,NA,TRBV3-1/TRBV3-2,TRBJ1-2,TGTGCCAGCAGCCAAGATCGGATACAGAACTATGGCTACACCTTC,CASSQDRIQNYGYTF
NA,few,TRBV12-3/TRBV12-4,TRBJ1-2,TGTGCCAGCAGTTTAGGGCAGCGTGGGGGCTACACCTTC,CASSLGQRGGYTF
TRBD1,once,TRBV29-1,TRBJ1-2,TGCAGCGTGGGGGACAGCAGGGACTATGGCTACACCTTC,CSVGDSRDYGYTF